The rows below give T cell receptor beta chains drawn from one sample of a study of blood T cell repertoires in COVID-19. Profiled with immunoSEQ multiplex PCR; TCRdb holds only in-frame clones, not every one. There are under 200,000 clones in the sample; around nine tenths occur only once, and 0.55% to 0.6% lies in the top ten. The source material was peripheral blood. The receptors come from a man in his sixties with COVID-19, enrolled during active disease. The CDR3 runs from the conserved cysteine through the conserved F or W. A D gene is named only where the DNA matches it firmly.

v_call,d_call,j_call,cdr3_aa,cdr3_nt
TRBV29-1,.,TRBJ1-1,CSVDISRVNTEAFF,TGCAGCGTTGATATTTCCCGGGTTAACACTGAAGCTTTCTTT
TRBV7-2,TRBD2,TRBJ2-7,CASSKASGSSYEQYF,TGTGCCAGCAGCAAAGCTAGCGGGAGTTCCTACGAGCAGTACTTC
TRBV5-1,.,TRBJ2-7,CASSFDAGWAGEQYF,TGCGCCAGCAGCTTCGACGCAGGTTGGGCAGGCGAGCAGTACTTC
TRBV2,.,TRBJ2-7,CASDQGYEQYF,TGTGCCAGCGATCAGGGCTACGAGCAGTACTTC
TRBV27,TRBD1,TRBJ1-4,CASSLSPPDRVNEKLFF,TGTGCCAGCAGTCTATCCCCTCCCGACAGGGTAAATGAAAAACTGTTTTTT
TRBV12-3/TRBV12-4,.,TRBJ1-5,CASSLGTQQPQHF,TGTGCCAGCAGTTTAGGAACCCAGCAGCCCCAGCATTTT
TRBV19,TRBD1,TRBJ1-5,CASSIWQGDQPQHF,TGTGCCAGTAGTATCTGGCAGGGGGATCAGCCCCAGCATTTT
TRBV12-1,.,TRBJ2-7,CASSFRASGILSYEQYF,TGTGCCAGCAGCTTCCGGGCTAGCGGAATACTCTCCTACGAGCAGTACTTC
TRBV29-1,TRBD1,TRBJ2-1,CSVEETGGSYNEQFF,TGCAGCGTTGAAGAGACAGGGGGCTCCTACAATGAGCAGTTCTTC
TRBV18,.,TRBJ2-2,CASSAFGAGTGELFF,TGTGCCAGCTCAGCCTTTGGGGCTGGCACCGGGGAGCTGTTTTTT
TRBV28,TRBD1,TRBJ1-4,CASSLRRGLTNEKLFF,TGTGCCAGCAGTTTACGCAGGGGGCTTACTAATGAAAAACTGTTTTTT
TRBV15,.,TRBJ1-2,CATPTATANYGYTF,TGTGCCACCCCTACGGCGACAGCTAACTATGGCTACACCTTC
TRBV24-1,TRBD1,TRBJ1-5,CATSRQGHQPQHF,TGTGCCACCAGTCGACAGGGGCATCAGCCCCAGCATTTT